The entry that follows covers one T cell receptor beta chain sequence. Its antigen is undetermined. The data stem from a study of PD-L1 blockade in urothelial cancer. Overall study findings and caveats: A pretreatment blood TCR clonality that fell below the median predicted better progression-free and overall survival.

CDR1 and CDR2 (germline): SGHKS, YYEKEE (reference sequence). V gave up 4 bases and J gave up 0 bases, with 16 bases separating them. The CDR3 is 16 residues long. Profiling relied on immunoSEQ multiplex PCR, and the TCRdb table lists in-frame clones only, not all of them. This sample has roughly 120,000 clones, with around 84% found just once. Time point given: pretreatment peripheral blood. The sequence came from a man aged 45-65 years with urothelial cancer. V and J are TRBV5-5 and TRBJ2-5, with D possibly matching TRBD1 (7 bases). The sequencing used PBMCs, collected around atezolizumab (anti-PD-L1) treatment. CDR3 coding DNA: TGTGCCAGCAGCCGGCGGGACAGCCGGTACCAAGAGACCCAGTACTTC. This encodes CASSRRDSRYQETQYF.